This T cell receptor beta chain was obtained from a study of shared clonotypes between healthy human individuals. Study as a whole: A couple of women and three men aged 18 to 49 made up the donors.

Per the germline V gene, CDR1 is MNHGY and CDR2 is SVAAGI. This CDR3 has 21 residues. Trimming shortened V by 6 bases and J by 7 bases, and 37 bases separated the two germline ends. CD8 cells regarded as naive lacked CD45RO, were positively chosen for CCR7, and omitted terminally differentiated effector memory CD45RA+ cells. Libraries were prepared by immunoSEQ multiplex PCR; TCRdb keeps only in-frame clonotypes and omits some of them. The sample lists some 600,000 clones, roughly 95% occurring once. The chain uses TRBV6-9 and TRBJ1-5; a possible D gene is TRBD1 (6 bases). The sequenced material came from naive CD8+ T cells sorted from blood. The sequence came from a woman aged 30 to 39 in good health. Here the CDR3 reads CASRRGGRPPKEIVPGQPQHF. In DNA, the CDR3 is TGTGCCAGCAGGAGGGGGGGGAGGCCACCCAAAGAAATAGTGCCGGGGCAGCCCCAGCATTTT.